This TCR beta chain emerged from a study of vaccination effects on CD4 cells after COVID-19. Study information: Either the mRNA-1273 or the BNT162b2 vaccine was given to participants as two doses. Study-level points and caveats: Healthy vaccine recipients' vaccine-induced clones were almost all SARS-CoV-2 mono-reactive. Clones that were induced by infection or by vaccine showed marked contraction late after vaccination.

CD4+ T cells specific for antigen were expanded with viral peptide pools by the ViraFEST assay before sequencing. Culturing for around eleven days preceded CD4+ T cell isolation. Having tested negative for nucleocapsid antibodies, the vaccine recipients showed no prior SARS-CoV-2 infection. IL-2 medium took the place of half the medium on both days 3 and 7. In this sample, this clone turned up once. Antigen: not known. In germline, CDR1 is SGHRS, CDR2 YFSETQ. The CDR3 has 14 amino acids. Trimming stripped 3 bases from V and 6 bases from J, with 10 bases between. Libraries were prepared by immunoSEQ multiplex PCR; TCRdb keeps only in-frame clonotypes and omits some of them. The sample includes about 55,000 clones, more than 60% of them seen just once.

This sequence originates from a human donor who received a COVID-19 vaccine. V usage is TRBV5-1 and J usage is TRBJ1-6; D unclear. The sequenced sample was CD4+ T cells from PBMCs cultured with SARS-CoV-2 spike peptides, obtained before COVID-19 vaccination. The CDR3 spells CASSWETSNSPLHF. In DNA form, the CDR3 reads TGCGCCAGCAGCTGGGAGACAAGTAATTCACCCCTCCACTTT.